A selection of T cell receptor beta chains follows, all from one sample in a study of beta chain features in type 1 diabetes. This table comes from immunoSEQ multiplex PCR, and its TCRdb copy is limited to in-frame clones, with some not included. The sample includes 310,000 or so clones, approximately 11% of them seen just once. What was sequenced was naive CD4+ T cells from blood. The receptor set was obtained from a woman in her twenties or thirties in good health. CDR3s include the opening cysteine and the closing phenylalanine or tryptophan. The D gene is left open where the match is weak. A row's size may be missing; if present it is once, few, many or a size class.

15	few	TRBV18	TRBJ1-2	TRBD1	TGTGCCAGCTCACAGCCGGGACAGGGATCATACGGCTACACCTTC	CASSQPGQGSYGYTF
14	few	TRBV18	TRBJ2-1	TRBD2	TGTGCCAGCTCGCAGACTAGCGGGAGTGATGAGCAGTTCTTC	CASSQTSGSDEQFF
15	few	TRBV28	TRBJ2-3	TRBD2	TGTGCCAGCAGCAAAGCGGGGGGGGCCACAGATACGCAGTATTTT	CASSKAGGATDTQYF
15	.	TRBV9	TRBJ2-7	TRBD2	TGTGCCAGCAGCGTAGGGCTAGCGGGAGTCCGTGAGCAGTACTTC	CASSVGLAGVREQYF
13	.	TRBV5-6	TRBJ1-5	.	TGTGCCAGCAGCGGGGGGGCGGATCAGCCCCAGCATTTT	CASSGGADQPQHF
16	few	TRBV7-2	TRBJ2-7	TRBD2	TGTGCCAGCAGCTTAACTTCCAGCGGGAGCCCCTACGAGCAGTACTTC	CASSLTSSGSPYEQYF
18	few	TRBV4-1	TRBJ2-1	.	TGCGCCAGCAGCCTCGGGTGGGGGCAGCCCTACTCCTACAATGAGCAGTTCTTC	CASSLGWGQPYSYNEQFF
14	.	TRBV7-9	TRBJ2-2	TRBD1	TGTGCCAGCAGCTTCGACAGGGTGACCGGGGAGCTGTTTTTT	CASSFDRVTGELFF
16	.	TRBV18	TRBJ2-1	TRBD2	TGTGCCAGCTCACCCTGGAGCGGGAGAGGGAGCAATGAGCAGTTCTTC	CASSPWSGRGSNEQFF
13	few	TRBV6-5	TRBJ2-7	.	TGTGCCAGCAGACGCGGACAGACCTACGAGCAGTACTTC	CASRRGQTYEQYF
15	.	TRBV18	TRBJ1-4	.	TGTGCCAGCTCACAGGACCAGGGGATTAATGAAAAACTGTTTTTT	CASSQDQGINEKLFF
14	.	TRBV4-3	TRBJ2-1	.	TGCGCCAGCAGCCAAGATTTCAGGTTCGGTGAGCAGTTCTTC	CASSQDFRFGEQFF
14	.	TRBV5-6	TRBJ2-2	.	TGTGCCAGCAGCCCGGGACTTAACACCGGGGAGCTGTTTTTT	CASSPGLNTGELFF
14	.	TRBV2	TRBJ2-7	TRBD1	TGTGCCAGCCGAGCCCTACAGGGGGCATACGAGCAGTACTTC	CASRALQGAYEQYF
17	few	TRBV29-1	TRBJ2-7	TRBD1	TGCAGCGTTGAAGGGCGGAAAGGGGGCTCGACCCTCTACGAGCAGTACTTC	CSVEGRKGGSTLYEQYF
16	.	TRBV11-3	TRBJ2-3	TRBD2	TGTGCCAGCAGCCCCGGTACTAGCGGTAGCACAGATACGCAGTATTTT	CASSPGTSGSTDTQYF
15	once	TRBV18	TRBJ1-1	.	TGTGCCAGCTCACCACGAGCGGTCAGGAACACTGAAGCTTTCTTT	CASSPRAVRNTEAFF
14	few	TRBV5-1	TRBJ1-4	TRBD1	TGCGCCAGCAGCCTGACAGGGGGCAATGAAAAACTGTTTTTT	CASSLTGGNEKLFF
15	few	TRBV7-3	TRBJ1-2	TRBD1	TGTGCCAGCAGCCTGAGACAGGGGGCGGACTATGGCTACACCTTC	CASSLRQGADYGYTF
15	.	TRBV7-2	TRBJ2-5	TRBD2	TGTGCCAGCACCCGACTAGCGGGGCCCCAAGAGACCCAGTACTTC	CASTRLAGPQETQYF
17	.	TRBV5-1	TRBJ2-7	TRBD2	TGCGCCAGCAGTTACCTAGCGGGAGAATCACAGGCCTACGAGCAGTACTTC	CASSYLAGESQAYEQYF
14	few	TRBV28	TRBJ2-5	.	TGTGCCAGCAGTACACGACTAGTTAAAGAGACCCAGTACTTC	CASSTRLVKETQYF
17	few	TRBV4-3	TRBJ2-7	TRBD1	TGCGCCAGCAGCCAAGATCGGAGACAGGGTTTAATCCACGAGCAGTACTTC	CASSQDRRQGLIHEQYF
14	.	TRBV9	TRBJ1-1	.	TGTGCCAGCAGCGTAGATCTGGTAGTCACTGAAGCTTTCTTT	CASSVDLVVTEAFF
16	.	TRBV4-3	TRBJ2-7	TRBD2	TGCGCCAGCAGCCAGGAAGTAGCGGGAGCATTCTACGAGCAGTACTTC	CASSQEVAGAFYEQYF
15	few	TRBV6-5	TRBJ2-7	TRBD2	TGTGCCAGCAGCAAAGGGCTAGCGGAGACCTACGAGCAGTACTTC	CASSKGLAETYEQYF
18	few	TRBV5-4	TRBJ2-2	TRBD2	TGTGCCAGCAGCTCGGGATATTCGCTAGCGGTGAACACCGGGGAGCTGTTTTTT	CASSSGYSLAVNTGELFF
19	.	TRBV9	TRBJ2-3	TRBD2	TGTGCCAGCAGCGTAACCCCAAGTCTACTAGCGGGGGGCACAGATACGCAGTATTTT	CASSVTPSLLAGGTDTQYF
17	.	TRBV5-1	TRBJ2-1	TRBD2	TGCGCCAGCAGCACCCAAATAGCGGGAGGGTCCAACAATGAGCAGTTCTTC	CASSTQIAGGSNNEQFF
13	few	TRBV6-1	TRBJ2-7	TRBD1	TGTGCCAGCAGGACGGACAGGGGTTCCGAGCAGTACTTC	CASRTDRGSEQYF
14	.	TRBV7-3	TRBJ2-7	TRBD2	TGTGCCAGCAGCTTAGATCGGGGGGCCTACGAGCAGTACTTC	CASSLDRGAYEQYF
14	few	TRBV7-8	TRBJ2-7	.	TGTGCCAGCACCCGTGACTGGAGCTCCTACGAGCAGTACTTC	CASTRDWSSYEQYF
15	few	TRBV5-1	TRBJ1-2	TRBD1	TGCGCCAGCAGCTTGGTTCCGGGACAGGGGTATGGCTACACCTTC	CASSLVPGQGYGYTF
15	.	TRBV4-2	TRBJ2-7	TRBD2	TGTGCCAGCAGCCAAGTGGGGCTAGCGGCCTACGAGCAGTACTTC	CASSQVGLAAYEQYF
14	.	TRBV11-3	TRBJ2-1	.	TGTGCCAGCAGCTTAGGTAACGGTGGGCTGGAGCAGTTCTTC	CASSLGNGGLEQFF
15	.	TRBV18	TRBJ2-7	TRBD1	TGTGCCAGCTCACCACCCGGGACAGACTCCTACGAGCAGTACTTC	CASSPPGTDSYEQYF
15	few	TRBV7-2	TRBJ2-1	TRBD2	TGTGCCAGCAGCTTAGGTTCTAGCGGGAGGGGTGAGCAGTTCTTC	CASSLGSSGRGEQFF
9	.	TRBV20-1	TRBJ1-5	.	TGCAGTGCTAGTAGGCCCCAGCATTTT	CSASRPQHF
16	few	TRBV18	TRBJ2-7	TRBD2	TGTGCCAGCTCACGTCAGCGGGAGATCAGCTCCTACGAGCAGTACTTC	CASSRQREISSYEQYF
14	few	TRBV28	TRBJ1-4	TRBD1	TGTGCCAGCAGGGGACAGGGTGCTAATGAAAAACTGTTTTTT	CASRGQGANEKLFF
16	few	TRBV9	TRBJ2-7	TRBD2	TGTGCCAGCAGCGTAGCGGCTAGCGGGAGTTCCTACGAGCAGTACTTC	CASSVAASGSSYEQYF
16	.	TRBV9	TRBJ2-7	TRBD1	TGTGCCAGCAGCGTTGCAGAGGGGGGACAGGGGGTCGAGCAGTACTTC	CASSVAEGGQGVEQYF
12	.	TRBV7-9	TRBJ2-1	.	TGTGCCAGCAGCCCCAAGGAGGGAGAAGAGTTCTTC	CASSPKEGEEFF
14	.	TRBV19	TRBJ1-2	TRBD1	TGTGCCAGTAGTGTCGACAGGGGACGGTATGGCTACACCTTC	CASSVDRGRYGYTF
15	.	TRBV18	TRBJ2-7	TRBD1	TGTGCCAGCTCACCACCGACAGGGGGTCTCTACGAGCAGTACTTC	CASSPPTGGLYEQYF
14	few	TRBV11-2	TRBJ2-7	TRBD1	TGTGCCAGCAGCTTACCGGGACAGGTCCCCGAGCAGTACTTC	CASSLPGQVPEQYF
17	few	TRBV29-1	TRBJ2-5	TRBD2	TGCAGCGTCTATTGGGCGGGAGGAGGGTCCTTACAAGAGACCCAGTACTTC	CSVYWAGGGSLQETQYF
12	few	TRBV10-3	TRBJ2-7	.	TGTGCCATCAGATCAGGGCCTAACGAGCAGTACTTC	CAIRSGPNEQYF
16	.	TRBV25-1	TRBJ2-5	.	TGTGCCAGCAGTGGGGCCGGGAGAGAGGCACAAGAGACCCAGTACTTC	CASSGAGREAQETQYF
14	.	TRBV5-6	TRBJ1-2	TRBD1	TGTGCCAGCAGCAGCCGGGACAGGGAACTCGGCTACACCTTC	CASSSRDRELGYTF
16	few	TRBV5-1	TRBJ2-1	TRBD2	TGCGCCAGCGGACAACTAGCGGGGGTCTCCTACAATGAGCAGTTCTTC	CASGQLAGVSYNEQFF
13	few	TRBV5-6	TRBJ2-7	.	TGTGCCAGCAGCTTTCAGCGCTCCTACGAGCAGTACTTC	CASSFQRSYEQYF
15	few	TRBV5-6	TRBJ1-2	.	TGTGCCAGCAGCTTGGATAGACGGGGTTCAATTGGCTACACCTTC	CASSLDRRGSIGYTF
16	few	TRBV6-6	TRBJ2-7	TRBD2	TGTGCCAGCAGTTTCGGCGGGACTAGCGGGAGCTACGAGCAGTACTTC	CASSFGGTSGSYEQYF
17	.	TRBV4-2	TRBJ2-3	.	TGTGCCAGCAGCCACCAGTCTCCCTTGGACTCAGTCGATACGCAGTATTTT	CASSHQSPLDSVDTQYF
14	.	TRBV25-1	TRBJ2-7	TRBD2	TGTGCCAGCAGTGAACACGGGACTAGCTACGAGCAGTACTTC	CASSEHGTSYEQYF
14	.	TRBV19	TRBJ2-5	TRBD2	TGTGCCAGTAGTGCAACTAGCGGGCAAGAGACCCAGTACTTC	CASSATSGQETQYF
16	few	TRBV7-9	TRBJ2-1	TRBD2	TGTGCCAGCAGCTCGAGCGGGAGGGCCTTCTACGATGAGCAGTTCTTC	CASSSSGRAFYDEQFF
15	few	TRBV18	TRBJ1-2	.	TGTGCCAGCTCACCACTTAACAGCCCAGTCTCTGGCTACACCTTC	CASSPLNSPVSGYTF